The source of this TCR beta chain is a study of beta chain features in type 1 diabetes. The CDR3 runs 16 residues. CDR1 and CDR2 (germline): MNHEY, SVGAGI. The ends were cut back, 4 bases at V and 3 bases at J, with 13 bases in the middle. This clone has more than one count but fewer than ten. cDNA synthesis used the whole RNA isolate, giving expressed TCRB sequences. Clones were sequenced by immunoSEQ multiplex PCR, and TCRdb holds only the in-frame ones, with some missing. The sample has over 350,000 clones; around 15% are singletons. V gene TRBV6-5 combines with J gene TRBJ2-6, with a weak D call TRBD2 (7 bases). This receptor was taken from a woman between 18 and 29 years old in good health. The source material was naive CD4+ T cells from blood. CDR3 protein: CASSLAGAIGANVLTF. Written as DNA, the CDR3 is TGTGCCAGCAGTTTGGCGGGGGCTATTGGGGCCAACGTCCTGACTTTC.